Below, 16 T cell receptor beta chains from the same sample are listed, as sequenced in a study of T cell responses to AZD1222 COVID-19 vaccine. TCRdb keeps only in-frame clones here, not all; method: immunoSEQ multiplex PCR. Here the sample spans roughly 140,000 clones, approximately 91% being singletons. The input for sequencing was peripheral blood, taken 28 days after the second AZD1222 dose. These receptors were taken from an adult who received the AZD1222 COVID-19 vaccine.

This chain uses TRBV21-1 with TRBJ2-1; the table's D call, TRBD2, has no DNA check behind it. TRBV21-1 is a documented pseudogene. CDR3 length: 14 residues. The CDR3 here is CASSKAGGFNEQFF. The CDR3 region has the DNA TGTGCCAGCAGCAAAGCAGGCGGGTTCAACGAGCAGTTCTTC.

The chain employs TRBV5-5 and TRBJ2-7; D not certain. Germline V gene sequence: CDR1 SGHKS, CDR2 YYEKEE (reference sequence). CDR3 length equals 15 residues. The V gene lost 4 bases and the J gene lost 6 bases, with 20 bases spanning the gap. The CDR3 nucleotides read TGTGCCAGCAGCCTCTACGTCTACGGCGGCGGCGAGCAGTACTTC. Translating it yields CASSLYVYGGGEQYF.

This chain links TRBV19 with TRBJ1-1; D unresolved. The germline CDR1 and CDR2 sequences are LNHDA and SQIVND (reference sequence). The CDR3 totals 13 residues. Trimming removed 9 bases at V and 4 bases at J, with 15 bases between. The CDR3 sequence: CASNHPGFTEAFF. In DNA form, the CDR3 reads TGTGCCAGCAACCACCCGGGTTTCACTGAAGCTTTCTTT.

The V and J genes are TRBV6-5 and TRBJ1-2; 9 bases align to TRBD1. The CDR3 is 14 amino acids. The V segment lost 6 bases and the J segment 3 bases; nucleotides outside the gene matches: 5. Germline lookup yields CDR1 MNHEY and CDR2 SVGAGI. The CDR3 DNA sequence: TGTGCCAGCAGGCTGGACAGGGGCGACTATGGCTACACCTTC. Protein sequence: CASRLDRGDYGYTF.

V gene TRBV2 combines with J gene TRBJ2-7, with no clear D. The CDR3 loop spans 15 amino acids. Trimming left V 1 base short and J 3 bases short, with 13 bases between. Germline V gene sequence: CDR1 SNHLY, CDR2 FYNNEI. CDR3 coding DNA: TGTGCCAGCAGTGAAGAGGCAGCGTCTTACTACGAGCAGTACTTC. The encoded protein is CASSEEAASYYEQYF.

This clone showed up just once. The V gene is TRBV12-3 or TRBV12-4, the J gene TRBJ2-3; no clear D. This CDR3 has 11 amino acids. The V end lost 4 bases, the J end lost 8 bases, and 7 bases lay between the germline ends. In DNA, the CDR3 is TGTGCCAGCAGTTCTAAAGGTACGCAGTATTTT. Its translation: CASSSKGTQYF.

The rearrangement joins TRBV4-2 to TRBJ2-5; 7 bases match TRBD2. With 4 bases clipped from V and 2 bases from J, the junction kept 13 bases outside the gene matches. Germline V gene data show CDR1 as LGHNA and CDR2 as YNFKEQ. CDR3 length: 17 amino acids. CDR3 nucleotide sequence: TGTGCCAGCAGCCGCTCTAGTCTAGCGGTGATTCAAGAGACCCAGTACTTC. This sequence encodes CASSRSSLAVIQETQYF.

This clone was seen only a few times. The CDR3 coding sequence is TGTGCCAGCAGCCCGCGGACAGGGGCCTTTTACGAGCAGTACTTC. The encoded protein is CASSPRTGAFYEQYF. The genes are TRBV7-9 and TRBJ2-7; 9 bases fit TRBD1. Per germline, CDR1 SEHNR and CDR2 FQNEAQ (reference sequence). CDR3 length: 15 amino acids. The J segment lost 4 bases and the V segment lost 5 bases, leaving 9 bases of the junction unmatched.

This chain links TRBV4-1 with TRBJ1-4, with 8 nucleotides matching TRBD1. Trimming at V came to 3 bases and at J to 1 base, leaving 7 bases not matched to a gene. The CDR3 is made up of 17 amino acids. Germline values: CDR1 MGHRA, CDR2 YSYEKL. CDR3 region: CASSHDDRGLTNEKLFF. In DNA form, the CDR3 reads TGCGCCAGCAGCCATGATGACAGGGGTTTAACTAATGAAAAACTGTTTTTT.

This clone was observed a single time. CDR3 residues: CASNPFEGGTEAFF. CDR3 DNA sequence: TGTGCCAGCAACCCATTCGAGGGGGGAACTGAAGCTTTCTTT. The V gene is TRBV27, the J gene TRBJ1-1, with D perhaps matching TRBD1 (6 bases). Trimming stripped 7 bases from V and 5 bases from J, with 17 bases between. The CDR3 runs to 14 residues. Per germline, CDR1 MNHEY and CDR2 SMNVEV (reference sequence).

CDR3: CASSNYNTEAFF. The CDR3 DNA reads TGTGCCAGCAGTAACTACAACACTGAAGCTTTCTTT. V and J are TRBV12-3 or TRBV12-4 and TRBJ1-1; no reliable D call. Trimming cost V 5 bases and J 2 bases, with 6 bases left between them. This CDR3 is 12 amino acids long.

This chain joins TRBV7-2 and TRBJ2-6; D gene unclear. Looked up from germline, CDR1 is SGHTA and CDR2 is FQGNSA. The CDR3 totals 14 residues. V lost 5 bases and J 5 bases, leaving 10 bases between the germline ends. In nucleotides, the CDR3 is TGTGCCAGCAGCGCGGATCCTAGGGCCAACGTCCTGACTTTC. Translating it yields CASSADPRANVLTF. The complete variable domain, with remaining parts taken from reference TRBV7-2 and TRBJ2-6, reads GAGVSQSPSNKVTEKGKDVELRCDPISGHTALYWYRQSLGQGLEFLIYFQGNSAPDKSGLPSDRFSAERTGGSVSTLTIQRTQQEDSAVYLCASSADPRANVLTFGAGSRLTVL.

The chain is built from TRBV6-5 and TRBJ1-2; no definite D call. CDR1 is MNHEY and CDR2 is SVGAGI in the germline V gene. The length of the CDR3 is 13 residues. With 2 bases removed from V and 4 bases from J, the gap between germline ends came to 8 bases. The CDR3 DNA reads TGTGCCAGCAGTTACCGGCAGGCCTATGGCTACACCTTC. Translated, it gives CASSYRQAYGYTF.

The chain combines TRBV28 with TRBJ2-5; no clear D gene. V shed 6 bases and J shed 7 bases, with 6 bases lying between them. The CDR3 extends over 10 amino acids. Germline loops: CDR1 MDHEN, CDR2 SYDVKM. CDR3 sequence reads: CASSSGTQYF. CDR3 nucleotides: TGTGCCAGCAGCTCCGGGACCCAGTACTTC.

The chain couples TRBV3-1 (or the pseudogene TRBV3-2) to TRBJ2-5, with 11 positions matching TRBD2. The CDR3 covers 18 residues. The germline V gene encodes CDR1 LGHDT and CDR2 YNNKEL (reference sequence). J was trimmed by 5 bases and V by 2 bases; bases with no gene match: 13. The CDR3 DNA reads as TGTGCCAGCAGCCAACTTAGCGGGAGGGCCCTCTCTGGGGAGACCCAGTACTTC. Its protein is CASSQLSGRALSGETQYF.

The chain combines TRBV11-2 with TRBJ1-5; 11 bases line up with TRBD1. With V trimmed by 5 bases and J by 6 bases, 6 bases remained unmatched. This CDR3 spans 15 amino acids. Germline V gene data show CDR1 as SGHAT and CDR2 as FQNNGV. This CDR3 reads CASSKDRGPGQPQHF. The CDR3 nucleotides are TGTGCCAGCAGCAAGGACAGGGGGCCGGGTCAGCCCCAGCATTTT.